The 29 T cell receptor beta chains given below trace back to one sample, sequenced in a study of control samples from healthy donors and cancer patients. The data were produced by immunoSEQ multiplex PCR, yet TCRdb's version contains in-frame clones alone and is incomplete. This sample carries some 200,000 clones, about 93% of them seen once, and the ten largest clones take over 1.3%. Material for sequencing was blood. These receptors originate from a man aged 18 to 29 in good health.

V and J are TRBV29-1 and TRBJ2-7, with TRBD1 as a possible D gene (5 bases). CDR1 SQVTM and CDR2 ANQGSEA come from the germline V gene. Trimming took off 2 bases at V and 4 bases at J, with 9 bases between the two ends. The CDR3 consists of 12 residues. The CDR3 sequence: CSVETTAYEQYF. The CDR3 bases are TGCAGCGTTGAAACGACAGCATACGAGCAGTACTTC.

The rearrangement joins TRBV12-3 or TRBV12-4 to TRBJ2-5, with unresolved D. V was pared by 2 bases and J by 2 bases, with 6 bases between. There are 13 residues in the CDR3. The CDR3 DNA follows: TGTGCCAGCAGTTTAAGCTTTCAAGAGACCCAGTACTTC. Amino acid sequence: CASSLSFQETQYF.

The CDR3 region has the DNA TGCGCCAGCAGCCCGGAAGGGACAGCGGCTCATTCACCCCTCCACTTT. Protein sequence: CASSPEGTAAHSPLHF. The genes are TRBV5-1 and TRBJ1-6, with 7 bases matching TRBD1. The CDR3 contains 16 residues. The germline V gene encodes CDR1 SGHRS and CDR2 YFSETQ. After removal of 4 bases from V and 8 bases from J, the junction contained 12 bases not matched to a gene. The full variable domain, completed using reference TRBV5-1 and TRBJ1-6, is KAGVTQTPRYLIKTRGQQVTLSCSPISGHRSVSWYQQTPGQGLQFLFEYFSETQRNKGNFPGRFSGRQFSNSRSEMNVSTLELGDSALYLCASSPEGTAAHSPLHFGNGTRLTVT.

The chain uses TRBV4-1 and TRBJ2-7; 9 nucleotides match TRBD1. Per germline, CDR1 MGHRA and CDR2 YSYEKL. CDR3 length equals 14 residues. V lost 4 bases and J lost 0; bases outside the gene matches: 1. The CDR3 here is CASSRDRVSYEQYF. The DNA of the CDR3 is TGCGCCAGCAGCCGGGACAGGGTCTCCTACGAGCAGTACTTC.

CDR3 coding DNA: TGTGCCAGCAGCCAAGGACAGTCAGCCCTTTACGAGCAGTACTTC. Its protein is CASSQGQSALYEQYF. The rearrangement joins TRBV14 to TRBJ2-7, with D perhaps TRBD1 (5 bases). Germline loops: CDR1 SGHDN, CDR2 FVKESK. The CDR3 is made up of 15 amino acids. V gave up 1 base and J gave up 4 bases, with 14 bases separating them.

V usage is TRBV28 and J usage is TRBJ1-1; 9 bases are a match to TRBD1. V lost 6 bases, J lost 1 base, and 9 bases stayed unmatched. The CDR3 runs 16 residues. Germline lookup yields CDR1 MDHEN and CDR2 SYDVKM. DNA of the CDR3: TGTGCCAGCAGAAGATCCGGGACAGGGTCGAACACTGAAGCTTTCTTT. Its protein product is CASRRSGTGSNTEAFF. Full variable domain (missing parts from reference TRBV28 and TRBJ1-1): DVKVTQSSRYLVKRTGEKVFLECVQDMDHENMFWYRQDPGLGLRLIYFSYDVKMKEKGDIPEGYSVSREKKERFSLILESASTNQTSMYLCASRRSGTGSNTEAFFGQGTRLTVV.

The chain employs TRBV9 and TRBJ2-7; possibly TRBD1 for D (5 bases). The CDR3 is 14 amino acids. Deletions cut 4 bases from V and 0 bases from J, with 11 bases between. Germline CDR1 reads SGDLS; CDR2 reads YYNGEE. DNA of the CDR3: TGTGCCAGCAGCTATCGCAGGGACTCCTACGAGCAGTACTTC. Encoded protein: CASSYRRDSYEQYF.

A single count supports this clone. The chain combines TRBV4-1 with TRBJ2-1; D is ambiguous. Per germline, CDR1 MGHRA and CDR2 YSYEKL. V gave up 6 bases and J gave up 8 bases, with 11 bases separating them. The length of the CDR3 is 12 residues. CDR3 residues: CASSQTRYEQFF. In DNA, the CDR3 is TGCGCCAGCAGTCAAACTCGCTATGAGCAGTTCTTC.

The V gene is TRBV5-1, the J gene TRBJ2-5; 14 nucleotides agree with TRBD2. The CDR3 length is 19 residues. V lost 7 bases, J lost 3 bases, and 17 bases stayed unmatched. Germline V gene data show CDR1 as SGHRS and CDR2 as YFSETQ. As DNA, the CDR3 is TGCGCCAGCCGAACCTTACCGGGACTAGCGGGGGTTTTTGAAGAGACCCAGTACTTC. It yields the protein CASRTLPGLAGVFEETQYF.

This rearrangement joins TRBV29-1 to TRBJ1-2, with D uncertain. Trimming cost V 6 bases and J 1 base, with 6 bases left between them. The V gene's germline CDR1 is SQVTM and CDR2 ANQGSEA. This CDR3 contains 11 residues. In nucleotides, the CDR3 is TGCAGCGTCTCAGTTAACTATGGCTACACCTTC. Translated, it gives CSVSVNYGYTF.

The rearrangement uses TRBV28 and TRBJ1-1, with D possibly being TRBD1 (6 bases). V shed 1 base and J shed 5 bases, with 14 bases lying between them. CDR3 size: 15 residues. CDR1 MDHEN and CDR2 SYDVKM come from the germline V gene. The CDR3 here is CASSLLGQDGTEAFF. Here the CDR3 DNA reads TGTGCCAGCAGTTTATTGGGACAAGATGGGACTGAAGCTTTCTTT.

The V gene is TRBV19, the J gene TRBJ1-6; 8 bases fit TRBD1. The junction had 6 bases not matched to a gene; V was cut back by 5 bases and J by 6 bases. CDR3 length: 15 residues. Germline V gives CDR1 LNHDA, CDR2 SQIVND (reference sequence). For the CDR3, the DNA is TGTGCCAGTAGTGACGGACAGGGAAGTAATTCACCCCTCCACTTT. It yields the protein CASSDGQGSNSPLHF.

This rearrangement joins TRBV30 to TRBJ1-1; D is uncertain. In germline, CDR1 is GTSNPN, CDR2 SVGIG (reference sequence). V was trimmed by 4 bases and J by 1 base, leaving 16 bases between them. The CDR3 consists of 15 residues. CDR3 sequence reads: CAWNRQAAGNTEAFF. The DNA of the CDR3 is TGTGCCTGGAATCGCCAGGCCGCGGGGAACACTGAAGCTTTCTTT.

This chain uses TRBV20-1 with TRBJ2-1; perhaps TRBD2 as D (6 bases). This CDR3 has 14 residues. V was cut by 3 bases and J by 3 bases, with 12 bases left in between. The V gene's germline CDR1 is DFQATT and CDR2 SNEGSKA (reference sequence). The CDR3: CSASVAGSYNEQFF. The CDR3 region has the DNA TGCAGTGCTAGTGTCGCCGGGAGCTACAATGAGCAGTTCTTC.

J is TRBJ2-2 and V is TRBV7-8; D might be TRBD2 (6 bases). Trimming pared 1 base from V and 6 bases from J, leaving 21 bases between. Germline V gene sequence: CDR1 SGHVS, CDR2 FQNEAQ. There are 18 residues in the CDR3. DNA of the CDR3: TGTGCCAGCAGCTTAGTAGCACGCCCGGGACTCATCCCCGGGGAGCTGTTTTTT. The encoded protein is CASSLVARPGLIPGELFF.

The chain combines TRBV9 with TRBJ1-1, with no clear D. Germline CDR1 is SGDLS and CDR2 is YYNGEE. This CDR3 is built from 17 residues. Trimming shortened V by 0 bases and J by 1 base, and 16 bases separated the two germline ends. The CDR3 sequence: CASSVEDPRWGNTEAFF. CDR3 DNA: TGTGCCAGCAGCGTAGAGGACCCCCGGTGGGGGAACACTGAAGCTTTCTTT.

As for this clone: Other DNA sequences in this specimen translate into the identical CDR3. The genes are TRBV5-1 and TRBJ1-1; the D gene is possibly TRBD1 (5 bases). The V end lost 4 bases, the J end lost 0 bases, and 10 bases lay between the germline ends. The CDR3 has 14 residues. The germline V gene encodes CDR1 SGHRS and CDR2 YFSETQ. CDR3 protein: CASSPGTLNTEAFF. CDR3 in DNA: TGCGCCAGCAGCCCAGGGACGCTGAACACTGAAGCTTTCTTT.

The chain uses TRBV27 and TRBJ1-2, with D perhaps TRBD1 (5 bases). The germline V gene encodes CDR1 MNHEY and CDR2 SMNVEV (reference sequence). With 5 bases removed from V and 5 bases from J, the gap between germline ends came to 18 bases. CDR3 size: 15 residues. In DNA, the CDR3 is TGTGCCAGCAGTGGGGAGAGGGGAATAGGGTATGGCTACACCTTC. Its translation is CASSGERGIGYGYTF.

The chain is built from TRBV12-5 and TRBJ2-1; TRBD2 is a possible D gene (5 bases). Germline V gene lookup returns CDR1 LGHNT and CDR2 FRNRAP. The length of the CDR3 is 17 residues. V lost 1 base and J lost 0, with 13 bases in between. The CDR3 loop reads CASGLGGPMRSYNEQFF. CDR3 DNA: TGTGCTAGTGGTTTGGGCGGGCCAATGCGCTCCTACAATGAGCAGTTCTTC.

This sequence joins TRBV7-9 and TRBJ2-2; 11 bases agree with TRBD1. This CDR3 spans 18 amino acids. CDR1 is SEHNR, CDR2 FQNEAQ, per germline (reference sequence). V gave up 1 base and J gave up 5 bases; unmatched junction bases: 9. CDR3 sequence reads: CASSLGAGQGAETGELFF. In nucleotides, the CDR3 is TGTGCCAGCAGCTTAGGGGCCGGACAGGGGGCCGAGACCGGGGAGCTGTTTTTT.

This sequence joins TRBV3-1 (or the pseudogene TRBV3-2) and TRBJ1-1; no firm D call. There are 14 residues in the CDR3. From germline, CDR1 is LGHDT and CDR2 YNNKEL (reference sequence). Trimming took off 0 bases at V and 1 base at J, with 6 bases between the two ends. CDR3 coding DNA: TGTGCCAGCAGCCAAGAGGCAAGGAACACTGAAGCTTTCTTT. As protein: CASSQEARNTEAFF.

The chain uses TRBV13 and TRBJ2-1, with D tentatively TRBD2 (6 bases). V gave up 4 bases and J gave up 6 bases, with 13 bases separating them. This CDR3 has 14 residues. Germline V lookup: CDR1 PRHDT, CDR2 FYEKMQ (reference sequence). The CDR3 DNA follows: TGTGCCAGCAGCTCACGACTAGTTTTCAATGAGCAGTTCTTC. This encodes CASSSRLVFNEQFF.

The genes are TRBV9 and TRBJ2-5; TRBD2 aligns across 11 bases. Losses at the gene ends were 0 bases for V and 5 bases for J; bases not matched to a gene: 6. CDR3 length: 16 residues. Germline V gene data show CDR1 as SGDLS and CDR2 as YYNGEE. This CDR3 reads CASSVATSGGMETQYF. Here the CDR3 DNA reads TGTGCCAGCAGCGTAGCTACTAGCGGGGGTATGGAGACCCAGTACTTC.

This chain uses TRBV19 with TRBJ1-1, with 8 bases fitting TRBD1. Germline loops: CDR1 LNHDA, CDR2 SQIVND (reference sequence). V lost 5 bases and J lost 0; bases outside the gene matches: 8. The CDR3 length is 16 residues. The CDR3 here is CASSPRTGKVNTEAFF. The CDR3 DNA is TGTGCCAGTAGTCCCCGGACAGGGAAAGTGAACACTGAAGCTTTCTTT.

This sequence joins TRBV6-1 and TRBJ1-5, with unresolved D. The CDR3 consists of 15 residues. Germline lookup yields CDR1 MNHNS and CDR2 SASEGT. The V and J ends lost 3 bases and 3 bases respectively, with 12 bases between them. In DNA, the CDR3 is TGTGCCAGCAGTGATCGCTGGCAGACCAATCAGCCCCAGCATTTT. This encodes CASSDRWQTNQPQHF.

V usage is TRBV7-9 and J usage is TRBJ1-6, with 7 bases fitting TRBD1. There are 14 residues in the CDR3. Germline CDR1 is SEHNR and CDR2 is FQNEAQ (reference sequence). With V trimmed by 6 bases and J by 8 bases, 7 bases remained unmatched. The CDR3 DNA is TGTGCCAGCAGTCACCGGGACAGTTATTCACCCCTCCACTTT. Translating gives CASSHRDSYSPLHF.

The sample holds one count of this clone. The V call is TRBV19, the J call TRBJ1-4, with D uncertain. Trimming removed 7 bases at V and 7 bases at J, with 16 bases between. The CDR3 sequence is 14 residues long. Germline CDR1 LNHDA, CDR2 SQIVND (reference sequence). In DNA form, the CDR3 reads TGTGCCAGTAAGGCGTCGGGTATGGGTGAAAAACTGTTTTTT. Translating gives CASKASGMGEKLFF.

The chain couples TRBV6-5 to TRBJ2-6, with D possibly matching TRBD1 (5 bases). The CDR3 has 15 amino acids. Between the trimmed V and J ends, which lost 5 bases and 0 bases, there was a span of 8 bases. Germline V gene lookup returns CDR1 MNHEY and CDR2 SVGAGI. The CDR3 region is CASSPGSSGANVLTF. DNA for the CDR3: TGTGCCAGCAGTCCAGGGTCCTCTGGGGCCAACGTCCTGACTTTC.

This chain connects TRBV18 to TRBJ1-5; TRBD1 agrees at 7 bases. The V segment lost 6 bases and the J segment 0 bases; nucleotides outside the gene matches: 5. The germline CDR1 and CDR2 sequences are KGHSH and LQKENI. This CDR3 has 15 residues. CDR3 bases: TGTGCCAGCTCGTGGACAGGAGATAGCAATCAGCCCCAGCATTTT. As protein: CASSWTGDSNQPQHF.